This TCR beta chain was observed in a study of cytomegalovirus exposure and HLA in healthy donors. General study points: The productive fraction for most TCR beta V segments was about 87% or about 30% in an earlier analysis. Rarity characterized most TCR sequences, yet some public TCRs appeared in many donors.

PCR was performed using 60 Vbeta and 13 Jbeta primers. Assay used: immunoSEQ multiplex PCR; TCRdb lists only in-frame clones, some missing. The sample lists some 100,000 clones, roughly 74% seen once, with about 2.1% in the top ten. This clone came up once. Its antigen remains unknown. Trimming removed 0 bases at V and 4 bases at J, with 12 bases between. CDR1 and CDR2 from the germline V gene are LGHNA and YSLEER. CDR3 length: 15 amino acids. The J gene is TRBJ1-2, the V gene TRBV4-3; D is unclear. The clonotype was recovered from a woman in her 40s in good health and CMV-seronegative. The sequencing input was PBMCs. The CDR3 sequence is CASSQDFAETYGYTF. As DNA, the CDR3 is TGCGCCAGCAGCCAAGATTTCGCGGAGACCTATGGCTACACCTTC.